Included here is one TCR beta chain sequence, with context. Its specificity is not known. In germline, CDR1 is SGHRS, CDR2 YFSETQ. V trimming: 2 bases; J trimming: 10 bases; junction bases outside the gene matches: 7. The CDR3 spans 14 residues. The entry originates in a study of shared clonotypes between healthy human individuals. Overall study context: Those who served as donors were two women and a few men between the ages of 18 and 49. Overall study findings and caveats: The low donor count limited represented genetic and exposure-history diversity.

How the authors handled the data: Junction-only sequences produced by ImmunoSEQ had no quality scores, so filtering differed. Generated by immunoSEQ multiplex PCR, the TCRdb table keeps only in-frame clones and is missing some. Clone size and V and J calls were adopted from that table, with D and trimming inferred from the DNA. The sample has about 1.5 million clones; around 98% are singletons. The sequence was collected from a man aged 30-40 years in good health. The rearrangement joins TRBV5-1 to TRBJ2-1; 9 nucleotides agree with TRBD1. Sequencing input: naive CD4+ T cells sorted from blood. As to subset: CD45RA+ positively selected. The CDR3 nucleotides read TGCGCCAGCAGCTTTGGGACAGGGCTAACAGAGCAGTTCTTC. Its translation: CASSFGTGLTEQFF.